This T cell receptor (beta chain) was identified in a study of immune cell composition in non-small cell lung cancer. Study overall: Tumours were mainly lung adenocarcinoma or squamous cell carcinoma. The study, taken as a whole, reports: Roughly 80% of squamous and about 30% of adenocarcinoma cases had tumour-associated clones >0.5%. No significant correlation existed between pack-years smoked and tumour clonality.

Trimming removed 0 bases from V and 9 bases from J; junction bases left unmatched: 8. CDR3 length: 15 amino acids. Germline lookup yields CDR1 LGHNA and CDR2 YNFKEQ. The protocol was immunoSEQ multiplex PCR, while the TCRdb copy is restricted to in-frame clones and leaves out a portion. The sample gives around 2,000 clones, 65% to 90% of which show up once; roughly a tenth is in the top ten. As for this clone: Its cognate antigen is unknown.

The sequence derives from a human donor with non-small cell lung cancer. Sequenced input: lung tumor tissue. This sequence joins TRBV4-2 and TRBJ2-1, with 7 positions matching TRBD2. DNA for the CDR3: TGTGCCAGCAGCCAAGATCGTGGGGGGGACCGTGAGCAGTTCTTC. Translation: CASSQDRGGDREQFF.